This T cell receptor beta chain was captured in a study of CD8+CD57+ T cells in acquired aplastic anemia. Across the study: The average for DNA from sorted CD4+ and CD8+ cells was 3 to 3.5 ug. Whole-study results and caveats: Simpson's diversity of CD8+ cells was not significantly different in patients compared with controls. Common to patients and controls were twenty-nine CD8+ CDR3 sequences.

Per germline, CDR1 MDHEN and CDR2 SYDVKM. The V end lost 1 base, the J end lost 2 bases, and 8 bases lay between the germline ends. The CDR3 is made up of 14 amino acids. It was genomic DNA that served as the template for profiling TCR beta VDJ and CDR3. TCRdb called the reads again in MiXCR, with one record for every CDR3 protein. Among more than 150,000 distinct CDR3 sequences, around half were seen once, and the ten largest hold approximately 2.9%. About this clonotype itself: Its specificity is not known.

The rearrangement links TRBV28 to TRBJ2-5; D might be TRBD2 (5 bases). The sample was sorted CD4+, CD8+, or CD8+CD57+ T cells (not recorded which) from PBMCs. The receptor was derived from a human donor in good health. CDR3 protein: CASSLSGKQETQYF. DNA of the CDR3: TGTGCCAGCAGTTTATCCGGGAAACAAGAGACCCAGTACTTC.